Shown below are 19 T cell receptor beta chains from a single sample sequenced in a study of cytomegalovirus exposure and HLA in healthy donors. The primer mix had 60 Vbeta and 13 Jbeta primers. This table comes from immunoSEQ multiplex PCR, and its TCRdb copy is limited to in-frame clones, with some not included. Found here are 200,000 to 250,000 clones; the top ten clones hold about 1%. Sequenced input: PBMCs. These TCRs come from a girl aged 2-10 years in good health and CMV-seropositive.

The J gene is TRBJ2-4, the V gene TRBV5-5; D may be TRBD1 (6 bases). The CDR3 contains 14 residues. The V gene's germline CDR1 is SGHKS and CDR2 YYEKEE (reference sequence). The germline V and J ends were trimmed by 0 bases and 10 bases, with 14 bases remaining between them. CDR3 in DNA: TGTGCCAGCAGCTTGGTTGGCCCGACAGGAATTCAGTACTTC. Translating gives CASSLVGPTGIQYF.

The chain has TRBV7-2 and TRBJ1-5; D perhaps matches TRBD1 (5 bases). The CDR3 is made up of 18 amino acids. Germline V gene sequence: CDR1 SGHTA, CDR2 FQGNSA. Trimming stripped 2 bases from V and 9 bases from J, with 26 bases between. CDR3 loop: CASSLTTAQGGVAVPQHF. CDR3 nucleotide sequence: TGTGCCAGCAGCTTAACGACCGCTCAGGGAGGGGTAGCAGTGCCCCAGCATTTT. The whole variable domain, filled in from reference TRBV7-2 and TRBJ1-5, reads GAGVSQSPSNKVTEKGKDVELRCDPISGHTALYWYRQSLGQGLEFLIYFQGNSAPDKSGLPSDRFSAERTGGSVSTLTIQRTQQEDSAVYLCASSLTTAQGGVAVPQHFGDGTRLSIL.

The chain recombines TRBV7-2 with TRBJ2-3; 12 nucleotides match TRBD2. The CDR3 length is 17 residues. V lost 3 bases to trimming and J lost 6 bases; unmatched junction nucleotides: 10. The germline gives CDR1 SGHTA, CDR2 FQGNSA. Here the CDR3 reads CASSFRGLAGTTDTQYF. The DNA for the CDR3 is TGTGCCAGCAGCTTTCGCGGACTAGCGGGAACAACGGATACGCAGTATTTT.

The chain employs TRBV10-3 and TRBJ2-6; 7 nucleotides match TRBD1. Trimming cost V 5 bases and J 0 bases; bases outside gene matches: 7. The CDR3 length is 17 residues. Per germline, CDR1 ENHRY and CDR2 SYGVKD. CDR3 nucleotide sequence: TGTGCCATCAGTCCAAACTCAGGGGGCTCTGGGGCCAACGTCCTGACTTTC. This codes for CAISPNSGGSGANVLTF.

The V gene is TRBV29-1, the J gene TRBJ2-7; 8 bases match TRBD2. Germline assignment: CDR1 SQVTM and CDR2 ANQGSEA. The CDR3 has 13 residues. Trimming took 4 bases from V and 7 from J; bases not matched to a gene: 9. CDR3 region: CSVGSGRTREQYF. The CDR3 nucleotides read TGCAGCGTTGGGAGCGGGAGAACAAGAGAGCAGTACTTC.

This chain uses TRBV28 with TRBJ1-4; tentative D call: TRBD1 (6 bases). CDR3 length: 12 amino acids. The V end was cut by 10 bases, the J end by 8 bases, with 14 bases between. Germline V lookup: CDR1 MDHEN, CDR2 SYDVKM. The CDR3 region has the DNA TGTGCCACACGGGGGCGGGGGGAAAAACTGTTTTTT. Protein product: CATRGRGEKLFF.

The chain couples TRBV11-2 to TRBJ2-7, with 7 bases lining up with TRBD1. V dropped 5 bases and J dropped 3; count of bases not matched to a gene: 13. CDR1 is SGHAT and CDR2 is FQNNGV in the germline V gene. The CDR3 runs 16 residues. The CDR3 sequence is CASSPGRGGNLYEQYF. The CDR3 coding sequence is TGTGCCAGCAGCCCAGGTAGAGGGGGCAATCTCTACGAGCAGTACTTC.

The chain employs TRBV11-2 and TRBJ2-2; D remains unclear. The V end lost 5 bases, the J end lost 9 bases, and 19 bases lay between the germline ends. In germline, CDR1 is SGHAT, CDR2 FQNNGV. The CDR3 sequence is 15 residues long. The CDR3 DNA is TGTGCCAGCAGCCTGAGGCCCGACTCTTCCAGGGAGCTGTTTTTT. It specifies CASSLRPDSSRELFF.

CDR3 in amino acids: CASSLWETQETQYF. CDR3 in DNA: TGCGCCAGCAGCTTGTGGGAGACCCAAGAGACCCAGTACTTC. The rearrangement joins TRBV5-1 to TRBJ2-5; a weak D match, TRBD2 (5 bases). Germline CDR1 reads SGHRS; CDR2 reads YFSETQ. V shed 1 base and J shed 1 base, with 8 bases lying between them. The CDR3 has 14 amino acids.

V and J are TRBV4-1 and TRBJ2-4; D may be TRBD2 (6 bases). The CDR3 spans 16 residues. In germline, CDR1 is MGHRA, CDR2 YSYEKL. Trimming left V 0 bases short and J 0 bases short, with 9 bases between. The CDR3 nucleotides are TGCGCCAGCAGCCAAGAGGAGGGTAGAGCCAAAAACATTCAGTACTTC. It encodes CASSQEEGRAKNIQYF.

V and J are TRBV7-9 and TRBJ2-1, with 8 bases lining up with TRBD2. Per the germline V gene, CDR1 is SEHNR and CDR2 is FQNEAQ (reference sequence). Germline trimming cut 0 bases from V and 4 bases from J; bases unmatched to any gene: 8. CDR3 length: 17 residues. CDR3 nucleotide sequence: TGTGCCAGCAGCTTAGCGCTGGACGGGAGGGGGTACAATGAGCAGTTCTTC. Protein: CASSLALDGRGYNEQFF.

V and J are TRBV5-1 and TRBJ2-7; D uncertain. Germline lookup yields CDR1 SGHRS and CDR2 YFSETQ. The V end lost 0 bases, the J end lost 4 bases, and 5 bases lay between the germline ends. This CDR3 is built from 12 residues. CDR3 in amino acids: CASSLGAYEQYF. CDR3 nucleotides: TGCGCCAGCAGCTTGGGGGCATACGAGCAGTACTTC.

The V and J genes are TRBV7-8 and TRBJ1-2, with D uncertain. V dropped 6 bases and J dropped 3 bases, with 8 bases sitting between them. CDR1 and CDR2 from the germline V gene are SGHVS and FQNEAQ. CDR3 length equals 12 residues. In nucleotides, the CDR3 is TGTGCCAGCAGTCTCACAGACTATGGCTACACCTTC. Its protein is CASSLTDYGYTF. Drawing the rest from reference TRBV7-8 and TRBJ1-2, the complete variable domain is GAGVSQSPRYKVAKRGQDVALRCDPISGHVSLFWYQQALGQGPEFLTYFQNEAQLDKSGLPSDRFFAERPEGSVSTLKIQRTQQEDSAVYLCASSLTDYGYTFGSGTRLTVV.

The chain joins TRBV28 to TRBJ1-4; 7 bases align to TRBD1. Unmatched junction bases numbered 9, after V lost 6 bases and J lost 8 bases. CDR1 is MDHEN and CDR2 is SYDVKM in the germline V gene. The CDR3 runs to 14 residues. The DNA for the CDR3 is TGTGCCAGCAGAAGCCAGGGGGTAGGGGAAAAACTGTTTTTT. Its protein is CASRSQGVGEKLFF.

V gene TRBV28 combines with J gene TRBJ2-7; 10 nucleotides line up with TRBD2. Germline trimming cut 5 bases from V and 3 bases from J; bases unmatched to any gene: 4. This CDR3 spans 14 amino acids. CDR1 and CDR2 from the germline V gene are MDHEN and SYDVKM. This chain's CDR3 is CASSKLAGGYEQYF. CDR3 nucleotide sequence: TGTGCCAGCAGTAAGTTAGCGGGAGGCTACGAGCAGTACTTC.

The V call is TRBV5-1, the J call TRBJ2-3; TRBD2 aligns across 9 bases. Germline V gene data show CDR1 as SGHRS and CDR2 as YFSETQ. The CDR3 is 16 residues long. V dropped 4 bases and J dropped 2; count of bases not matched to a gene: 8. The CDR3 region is CASSDSSSGATDTQYF. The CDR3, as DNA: TGCGCCAGCAGCGATAGTTCTAGCGGGGCCACAGATACGCAGTATTTT.

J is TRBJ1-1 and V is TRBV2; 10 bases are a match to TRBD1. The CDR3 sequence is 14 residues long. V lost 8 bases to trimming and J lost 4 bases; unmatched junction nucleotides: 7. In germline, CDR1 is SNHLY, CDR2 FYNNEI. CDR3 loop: CASCPDRGRTEAFF. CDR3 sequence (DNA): TGTGCCAGCTGCCCTGACAGGGGGCGCACTGAAGCTTTCTTT.

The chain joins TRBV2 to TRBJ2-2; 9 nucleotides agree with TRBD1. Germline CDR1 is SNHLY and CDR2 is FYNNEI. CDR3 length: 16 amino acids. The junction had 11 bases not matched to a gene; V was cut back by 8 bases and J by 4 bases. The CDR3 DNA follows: TGTGCCAGCCCAGGGGGGGGACAGGGCGGCACCGGGGAGCTGTTTTTT. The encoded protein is CASPGGGQGGTGELFF.

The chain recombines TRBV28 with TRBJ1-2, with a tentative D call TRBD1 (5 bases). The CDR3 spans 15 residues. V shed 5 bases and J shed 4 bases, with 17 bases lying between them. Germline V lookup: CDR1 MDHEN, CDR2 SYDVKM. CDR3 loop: CASSIRSTARYGYTF. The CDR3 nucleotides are TGTGCCAGCAGTATCCGATCGACAGCCCGCTATGGCTACACCTTC.